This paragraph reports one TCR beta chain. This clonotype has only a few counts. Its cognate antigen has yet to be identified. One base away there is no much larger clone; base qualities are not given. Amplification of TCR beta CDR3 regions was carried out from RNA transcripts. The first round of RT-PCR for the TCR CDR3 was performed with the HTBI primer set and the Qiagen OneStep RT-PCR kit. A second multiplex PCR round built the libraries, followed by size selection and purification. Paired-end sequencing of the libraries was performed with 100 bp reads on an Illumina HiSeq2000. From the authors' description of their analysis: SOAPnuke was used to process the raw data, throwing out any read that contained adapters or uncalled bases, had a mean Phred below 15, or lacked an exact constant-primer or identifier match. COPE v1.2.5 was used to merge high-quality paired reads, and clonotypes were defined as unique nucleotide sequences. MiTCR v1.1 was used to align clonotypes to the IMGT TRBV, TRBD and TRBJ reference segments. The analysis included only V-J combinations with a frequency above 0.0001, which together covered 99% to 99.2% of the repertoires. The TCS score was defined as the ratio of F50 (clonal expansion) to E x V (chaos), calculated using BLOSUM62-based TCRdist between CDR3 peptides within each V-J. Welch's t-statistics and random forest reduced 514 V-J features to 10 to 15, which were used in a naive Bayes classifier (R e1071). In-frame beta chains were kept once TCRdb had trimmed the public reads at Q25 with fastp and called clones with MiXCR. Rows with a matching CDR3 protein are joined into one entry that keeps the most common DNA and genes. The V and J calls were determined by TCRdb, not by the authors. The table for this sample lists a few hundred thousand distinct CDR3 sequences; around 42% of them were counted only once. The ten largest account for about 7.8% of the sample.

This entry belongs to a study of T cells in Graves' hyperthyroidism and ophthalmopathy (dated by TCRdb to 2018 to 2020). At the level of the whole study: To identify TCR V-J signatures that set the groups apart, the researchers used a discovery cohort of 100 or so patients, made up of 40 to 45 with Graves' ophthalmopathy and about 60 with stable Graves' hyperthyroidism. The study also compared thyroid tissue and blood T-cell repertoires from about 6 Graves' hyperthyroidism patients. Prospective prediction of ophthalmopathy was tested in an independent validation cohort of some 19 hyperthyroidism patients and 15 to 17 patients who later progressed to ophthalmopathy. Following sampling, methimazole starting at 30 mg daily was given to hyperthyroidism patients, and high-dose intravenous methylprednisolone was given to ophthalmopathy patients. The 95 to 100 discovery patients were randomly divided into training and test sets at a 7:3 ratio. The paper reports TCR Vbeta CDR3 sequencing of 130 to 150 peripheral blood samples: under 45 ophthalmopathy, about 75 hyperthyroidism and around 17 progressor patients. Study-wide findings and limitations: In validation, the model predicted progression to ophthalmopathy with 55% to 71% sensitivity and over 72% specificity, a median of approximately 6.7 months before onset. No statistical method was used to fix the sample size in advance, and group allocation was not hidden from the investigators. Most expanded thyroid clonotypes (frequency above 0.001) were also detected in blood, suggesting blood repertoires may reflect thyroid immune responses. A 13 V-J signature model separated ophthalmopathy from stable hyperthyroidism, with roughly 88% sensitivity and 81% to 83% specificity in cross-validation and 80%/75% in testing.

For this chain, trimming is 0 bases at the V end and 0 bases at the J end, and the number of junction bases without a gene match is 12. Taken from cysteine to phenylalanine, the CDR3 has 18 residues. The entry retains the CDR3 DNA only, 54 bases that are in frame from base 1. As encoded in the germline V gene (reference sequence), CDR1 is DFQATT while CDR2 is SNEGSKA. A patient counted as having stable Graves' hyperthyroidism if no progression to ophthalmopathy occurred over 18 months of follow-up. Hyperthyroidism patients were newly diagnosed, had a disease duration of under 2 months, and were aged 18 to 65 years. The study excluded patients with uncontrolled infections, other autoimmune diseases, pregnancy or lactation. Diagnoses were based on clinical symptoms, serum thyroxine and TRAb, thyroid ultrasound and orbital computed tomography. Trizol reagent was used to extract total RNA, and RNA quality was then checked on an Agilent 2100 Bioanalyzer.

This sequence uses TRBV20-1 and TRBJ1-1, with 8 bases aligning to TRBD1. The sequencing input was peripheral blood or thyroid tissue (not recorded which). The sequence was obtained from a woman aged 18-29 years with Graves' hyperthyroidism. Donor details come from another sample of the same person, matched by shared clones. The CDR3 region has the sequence CSARDLDRVRAVNTEAFF. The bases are TGCAGTGCTAGAGATCTGGACAGGGTGAGGGCGGTGAACACTGAAGCTTTCTTT.